The 24 T cell receptor beta chains below come from one sample, sequenced in a study of beta chain features in type 1 diabetes. The study's findings and limits: Shortening of TCRB CDR3s, moderate but significant, appeared in all four CD4+ subsets of Type 1 diabetes patients.

Since all of the isolated RNA was reverse transcribed, expressed TCRB transcripts were what got sequenced. Assay used: immunoSEQ multiplex PCR; TCRdb lists only in-frame clones, some missing. The table includes fewer than 300,000 clones, about a tenth detected once. Their specific antigens are unknown. The specimen was naive CD4+ T cells from blood. Receptors were obtained from a man in his thirties or forties with type 1 diabetes.

J is TRBJ1-2 and V is TRBV6-5; no clear D. V dropped 8 bases and J dropped 8 bases, with 15 bases sitting between them. From germline, CDR1 is MNHEY and CDR2 SVGAGI. The CDR3 runs 12 residues. The CDR3 region has the DNA TGTGCCAGCCTCAACCCCGGAGGAGGCTACACCTTC. The encoded protein is CASLNPGGGYTF.

DNA for the CDR3: TGTGCCAGCAGCATTAGACTAGGACGGGGGGCGCCGACCGGGGAGCTGTTTTTT. It is translated as CASSIRLGRGAPTGELFF. This chain links TRBV7-6 with TRBJ2-2; possibly TRBD2 for D (7 bases). V lost 5 bases, J lost 5 bases, and 24 bases lay in between. The CDR3 contains 18 residues. Looked up from germline, CDR1 is SGHVS and CDR2 is FNYEAQ.

This chain joins TRBV6-1 and TRBJ2-7; D gene ambiguous. Deletions cut 7 bases from V and 3 bases from J, with 10 bases between. Germline values: CDR1 MNHNS, CDR2 SASEGT. The CDR3 sequence is 12 residues long. Written as DNA, the CDR3 is TGTGCCAGCACCGAATCTAACTACGAGCAGTACTTC. It encodes CASTESNYEQYF.

This clone has only a few counts. This chain uses TRBV29-1 with TRBJ2-1, with 7 positions matching TRBD1. The CDR3 spans 14 residues. Germline V gene sequence: CDR1 SQVTM, CDR2 ANQGSEA. V lost 7 bases to trimming and J lost 1 base; unmatched junction nucleotides: 7. CDR3 in DNA: TGCAGCGCCGGCCGGGACAGATCCTACAATGAGCAGTTCTTC. This translates into CSAGRDRSYNEQFF.

This clone was recorded a few times. V usage is TRBV30 and J usage is TRBJ2-1; 7 positions match TRBD1. The CDR3 is made up of 15 amino acids. Losses at the gene ends were 2 bases for V and 2 bases for J; bases not matched to a gene: 6. Germline lookup yields CDR1 GTSNPN and CDR2 SVGIG (reference sequence). CDR3 in amino acids: CAWSLRGSPYNEQFF. In DNA form, the CDR3 reads TGTGCCTGGAGTCTCAGGGGGTCGCCCTACAATGAGCAGTTCTTC. Full variable domain (rest looked up from reference TRBV30 and TRBJ2-1): SQTIHQWPATLVQPVGSPLSLECTVEGTSNPNLYWYRQAAGRGLQLLFYSVGIGQISSEVPQNLSASRPQDRQFILSSKKLLLSDSGFYLCAWSLRGSPYNEQFFGPGTRLTVL.

This chain uses TRBV18 with TRBJ2-3; D not resolved. The V and J ends lost 1 base and 4 bases respectively, with 9 bases between them. This CDR3 has 14 residues. CDR1 KGHSH and CDR2 LQKENI come from the germline V gene. This CDR3 reads CASSPRAGPDTQYF. In DNA, the CDR3 is TGTGCCAGCTCACCACGGGCAGGCCCAGATACGCAGTATTTT. Looking up the rest from reference TRBV18 and TRBJ2-3 gives the full variable domain: NAGVMQNPRHLVRRRGQEARLRCSPMKGHSHVYWYRQLPEEGLKFMVYLQKENIIDESGMPKERFSAEFPKEGPSILRIQQVVRGDSAAYFCASSPRAGPDTQYFGPGTRLTVL.

This clone was recorded a few times. The chain joins TRBV19 to TRBJ1-2; 8 bases agree with TRBD1. The junction had 2 bases not matched to a gene; V was cut back by 8 bases and J by 3 bases. The CDR3 totals 12 residues. Germline CDR1 LNHDA, CDR2 SQIVND (reference sequence). The CDR3 loop reads CASLDRDYGYTF. The CDR3 DNA follows: TGTGCCAGTCTGGACAGGGACTATGGCTACACCTTC.

The CDR3 DNA is TGCGCCAGCAGATGGACAGGGTTCAATGAGCAGTTCTTC. This gives the protein CASRWTGFNEQFF. This chain connects TRBV10-2 to TRBJ2-1, with 8 nucleotides matching TRBD1. The CDR3 is made up of 13 amino acids. Germline loops: CDR1 WSHSY, CDR2 SAAADI. The V and J ends lost 6 bases and 6 bases, in that order; junction bases with no gene match: 4.

This chain connects TRBV7-9 to TRBJ2-2, with 7 bases that match TRBD1. The trim removed 5 bases at V and 6 bases at J, leaving 6 bases unmatched. CDR1 and CDR2 (germline): SEHNR, FQNEAQ (reference sequence). This CDR3 region has 14 residues. This CDR3 reads CASSDPRGPGELFF. The DNA for the CDR3 is TGTGCCAGCAGCGATCCTAGGGGGCCCGGGGAGCTGTTTTTT. The full variable domain, with the rest looked up from reference TRBV7-9 and TRBJ2-2, is DTGVSQNPRHKITKRGQNVTFRCDPISEHNRLYWYRQTLGQGPEFLTYFQNEAQLEKSRLLSDRFSAERPKGSFSTLEIQRTEQGDSAMYLCASSDPRGPGELFFGEGSRLTVL.

The chain couples TRBV7-2 to TRBJ2-5; 10 bases align to TRBD2. The ends lost 0 bases at V and 2 bases at J; junction bases unmatched: 3. The CDR3 runs to 16 residues. From germline, CDR1 is SGHTA and CDR2 FQGNSA. CDR3 sequence: CASSLAASGGQETQYF. The CDR3, as DNA: TGTGCCAGCAGCTTAGCGGCTAGCGGGGGACAAGAGACCCAGTACTTC.

This clone occurred a few times. This chain uses TRBV2 with TRBJ2-5, with D possibly TRBD2 on 7 matching bases. V lost 9 bases and J lost 5, with 10 bases in between. The CDR3 is 11 residues long. Germline-derived CDR1 and CDR2 are SNHLY and FYNNEI. The CDR3 is CASGGGETQYF. In DNA, the CDR3 is TGTGCCAGTGGGGGGGGCGAGACCCAGTACTTC.

This clone has more than one count but fewer than ten. The V and J genes are TRBV6-5 and TRBJ2-7; 9 bases fit TRBD1. Germline values: CDR1 MNHEY, CDR2 SVGAGI. The V gene end was trimmed by 4 bases and the J gene end by 4 bases; junction bases not matched to a gene: 8. This CDR3 is built from 15 residues. The CDR3 region is CASSFTGTGLYEQYF. The CDR3 nucleotides read TGTGCCAGCAGTTTCACCGGGACAGGGCTTTACGAGCAGTACTTC.

This clone turned up a few times. The gene calls are TRBV18 and TRBJ2-3, with 8 nucleotides matching TRBD2. The CDR3 has 16 residues. Germline V gives CDR1 KGHSH, CDR2 LQKENI. The V gene end was trimmed by 4 bases and the J gene end by 2 bases; junction bases not matched to a gene: 8. The CDR3 here is CASSLLAGGDTDTQYF. CDR3 in DNA: TGTGCCAGCTCACTCCTCGCGGGGGGAGACACAGATACGCAGTATTTT.

This clone was seen a handful of times. The chain employs TRBV11-2 and TRBJ2-3; weak D call: TRBD2 (6 bases). CDR3 length equals 17 residues. CDR1 and CDR2 from the germline V gene are SGHAT and FQNNGV. Trimming removed 1 base from V and 2 bases from J, with 16 bases in between. This chain's CDR3 is CASSLGSGSGTTDTQYF. CDR3 in DNA: TGTGCCAGCAGCTTAGGATCGGGTAGCGGCACCACAGATACGCAGTATTTT.

This clone was seen a handful of times. This chain connects TRBV19 to TRBJ2-3, with unresolved D. Germline V gene sequence: CDR1 LNHDA, CDR2 SQIVND (reference sequence). Trimming left V 6 bases short and J 0 bases short, with 7 bases between. This CDR3 spans 13 amino acids. DNA of the CDR3: TGTGCCAGTAGGGAGAGGAGCACAGATACGCAGTATTTT. Protein product: CASRERSTDTQYF.

This clone was recorded a few times. V and J are TRBV5-6 and TRBJ1-1, with 9 bases that match TRBD1. CDR1 is SGHDT, CDR2 YYEEEE, per germline. There are 17 residues in the CDR3. With 4 bases clipped from V and 1 base from J, the junction kept 11 bases outside the gene matches. The CDR3 loop is CASSPVPGQGWNTEAFF. The CDR3 region has the DNA TGTGCCAGCAGCCCGGTCCCGGGACAGGGCTGGAACACTGAAGCTTTCTTT.

J is TRBJ2-3 and V is TRBV10-3; D gene uncertain. The CDR3 spans 16 residues. The V and J ends lost 6 bases and 0 bases respectively, with 16 bases between them. Germline CDR1 and CDR2: ENHRY and SYGVKD. CDR3 coding DNA: TGTGCCATCAGCGATCCTACCATCGGTAGCACAGATACGCAGTATTTT. It translates to CAISDPTIGSTDTQYF.

This clone was counted a single time. This chain uses TRBV27 with TRBJ2-3, with a possible D match to TRBD2 (6 bases). The CDR3 has 15 residues. Germline loops: CDR1 MNHEY, CDR2 SMNVEV (reference sequence). V lost 3 bases, J lost 1 base, and 11 bases lay in between. CDR3: CASSFWGLRTDTQYF. DNA of the CDR3: TGTGCCAGCAGTTTTTGGGGACTTCGCACAGATACGCAGTATTTT.

The chain is built from TRBV15 and TRBJ1-4; no clear D gene. Germline V gene sequence: CDR1 LNHNV, CDR2 YYDKDF (reference sequence). V was clipped by 0 bases and J by 8 bases, with 10 bases between them. This CDR3 spans 14 amino acids. Here the CDR3 DNA reads TGTGCCACCAGCAGAGATAAAGGGAGAGAAAAACTGTTTTTT. Encoded protein: CATSRDKGREKLFF.

Only a few counts were recorded for this clone. The V call is TRBV5-1, the J call TRBJ2-7; no firm D call. CDR3 length: 14 residues. Trimming shortened V by 1 base and J by 0 bases, and 8 bases separated the two germline ends. Per germline, CDR1 SGHRS and CDR2 YFSETQ. The CDR3 here is CASSLLTSSYEQYF. In DNA form, the CDR3 reads TGCGCCAGCAGCTTGCTCACGAGCTCCTACGAGCAGTACTTC.

This clone was observed a handful of times. DNA of the CDR3: TGTGCCAGCTCACCACCCGGGACAGTGGTGTACGAGCAGTACTTC. Protein product: CASSPPGTVVYEQYF. This chain connects TRBV18 to TRBJ2-7, with TRBD1 matching 7 bases. The J segment lost 4 bases and the V segment lost 0 bases, leaving 6 bases of the junction unmatched. Per germline, CDR1 KGHSH and CDR2 LQKENI. The CDR3 runs to 15 residues.

This clone was seen a handful of times. DNA of the CDR3: TGTGCCAGCAGGCTGAGCGGGGGGGCCCGGGGCGGGGAGCTGTTTTTT. Its translation: CASRLSGGARGGELFF. The chain employs TRBV7-2 and TRBJ2-2; 10 nucleotides line up with TRBD2. CDR3 length: 16 amino acids. Germline CDR1 reads SGHTA; CDR2 reads FQGNSA. Trimming at V came to 6 bases and at J to 7 bases, leaving 11 bases not matched to a gene.

This clone has a handful of counts. V usage is TRBV6-5 and J usage is TRBJ2-7; D possibly corresponds to TRBD1 (5 bases). Per the germline V gene, CDR1 is MNHEY and CDR2 is SVGAGI. The V end lost 6 bases, the J end lost 3 bases, and 6 bases lay between the germline ends. CDR3 length equals 11 residues. The CDR3 loop is CASRDSYEQYF. CDR3 coding DNA: TGTGCCAGCAGAGACAGCTACGAGCAGTACTTC.

This clone was seen a few times. The chain couples TRBV7-3 to TRBJ2-3, with D possibly being TRBD2 (6 bases). The germline CDR1 and CDR2 sequences are SGHTA and FQGTGA. This CDR3 region has 15 residues. Deletions cut 4 bases from V and 1 base from J, with 12 bases between. CDR3 sequence: CASSSGVSGTDTQYF. The CDR3 bases are TGTGCCAGCAGCTCGGGAGTGTCGGGCACAGATACGCAGTATTTT.